The entry below describes one TCR beta chain. The authors' processing: Nucleated cell number was recorded as an estimate derived from reference gene primer amplification. The protocol was immunoSEQ multiplex PCR, while the TCRdb copy is restricted to in-frame clones and leaves out a portion. V and J calls and clone size come straight from that table; D and trimming were deduced from the DNA. The table lists roughly 250,000 clones, 92% of them singletons. Followed over time, Seattle patients had been enrolled while infection was active. V was pared by 5 bases and J by 2 bases, with 18 bases between. The germline V gene has CDR1 SEHNR and CDR2 FQNEAQ (reference sequence). The CDR3 has 16 residues. This sample was taken from a study of blood T cell repertoires in COVID-19. Study-level background: Acute-phase and convalescent COVID-19 samples originated in the United States, Italy and Spain. PBMCs, B-cell-depleted T cells, or T cells provided the cDNA or gDNA that made up the material.

The chain is built from TRBV7-9 and TRBJ1-1; D not certain. Sequencing was performed on peripheral blood. The receptor was isolated from a man aged 25-45 years with COVID-19, enrolled during active disease. The CDR3 loop is CASSRESGGHNTEAFF. The DNA of the CDR3 is TGTGCCAGCAGCCGAGAATCGGGAGGGCACAACACTGAAGCTTTCTTT.